The 29 T cell receptor beta chains below come from one sample, sequenced in a study of blood T cell repertoires in COVID-19. Assay: immunoSEQ multiplex PCR; the TCRdb copy retains only in-frame clones and omits some. The repertoire holds about 390,000 clones, approximately 87% seen once, with 10% in the top ten. The material sequenced was PBMCs or T cells enriched from blood (not recorded which). The receptor set was obtained from a woman aged 45 to 65 who had recovered from COVID-19.

The chain has TRBV29-1 and TRBJ1-2; perhaps TRBD1 as D (5 bases). Between the trimmed V and J ends, which lost 4 bases and 5 bases, there was a span of 17 bases. In germline, CDR1 is SQVTM, CDR2 ANQGSEA. The CDR3 is 14 residues long. This CDR3 is CSVGTPRGGYGYTF. The CDR3 coding sequence is TGCAGCGTTGGGACACCTCGCGGGGGTTATGGCTACACCTTC.

This clone was seen a handful of times. The CDR3 DNA sequence: TGTGCCAGTAGTGGGGAGGGAGGTCAGCCCCAGCATTTT. Residues: CASSGEGGQPQHF. The V gene is TRBV19, the J gene TRBJ1-5; D not certain. Germline-derived CDR1 and CDR2 are LNHDA and SQIVND (reference sequence). Deletions cut 5 bases from V and 6 bases from J, with 11 bases between. The CDR3 runs 13 residues.

The DNA for the CDR3 is TGTGCCAGCAGCCAAGATATCGGGGGTGAAAAACTGTTTTTT. Translated: CASSQDIGGEKLFF. The rearrangement joins TRBV3-1 (or the pseudogene TRBV3-2) to TRBJ1-4, with D possibly TRBD1 on 5 matching bases. Trimming cost V 0 bases and J 7 bases, with 9 bases left between them. The CDR3 spans 14 residues. Germline assignment: CDR1 LGHDT and CDR2 YNNKEL (reference sequence).

The CDR3 region is CASSKPTGQSMSSYNSPLHF. CDR3 nucleotide sequence: TGTGCCAGCAGTAAACCCACGGGACAGTCAATGAGCTCCTATAATTCACCCCTCCACTTT. The chain uses TRBV6-2 or TRBV6-3 and TRBJ1-6; 7 nucleotides agree with TRBD1. This CDR3 spans 20 amino acids. The ends lost 5 bases at V and 0 bases at J; junction bases unmatched: 16. CDR1 MNHEY and CDR2 SVGEGT come from the germline V gene.

The CDR3 protein is CASRPSTGGFEKLFF. CDR3 bases: TGTGCCAGCAGGCCCTCGACAGGGGGCTTTGAAAAACTGTTTTTT. The chain couples TRBV27 to TRBJ1-4; 10 bases map to TRBD1. The V segment lost 6 bases and the J segment 7 bases; nucleotides outside the gene matches: 8. Looked up from germline, CDR1 is MNHEY and CDR2 is SMNVEV (reference sequence). The CDR3 length is 15 residues. The full variable domain, its missing parts supplied by reference TRBV27 and TRBJ1-4, is EAQVTQNPRYLITVTGKKLTVTCSQNMNHEYMSWYRQDPGLGLRQIYYSMNVEVTDKGDVPEGYKVSRKEKRNFPLILESPSPNQTSLYFCASRPSTGGFEKLFFGSGTQLSVL.

V gene TRBV7-9 combines with J gene TRBJ2-7; D ambiguous. The V end lost 2 bases, the J end lost 1 base, and 9 bases lay between the germline ends. From germline, CDR1 is SEHNR and CDR2 FQNEAQ (reference sequence). The CDR3 runs 14 residues. The DNA of the CDR3 is TGTGCCAGCAGCTTATCAGGAATTTCCTACGAGCAGTACTTC. Amino acids: CASSLSGISYEQYF.

The gene calls are TRBV7-2 and TRBJ1-3, with D hard to call. Germline CDR1 is SGHTA and CDR2 is FQGNSA. The CDR3 is made up of 16 amino acids. The ends were cut back, 4 bases at V and 0 bases at J, with 13 bases in the middle. The CDR3 DNA follows: TGTGCCAGCAGCTCCAGCAGCAGGCGCTCTGGAAACACCATATATTTT. It translates to CASSSSSRRSGNTIYF. The full variable domain, completed using reference TRBV7-2 and TRBJ1-3, is GAGVSQSPSNKVTEKGKDVELRCDPISGHTALYWYRQSLGQGLEFLIYFQGNSAPDKSGLPSDRFSAERTGGSVSTLTIQRTQQEDSAVYLCASSSSSRRSGNTIYFGEGSWLTVV.

Only a few counts were recorded for this clone. The rearrangement joins TRBV9 to TRBJ1-2; TRBD1 might be the D (5 bases). V lost 0 bases and J lost 4, with 10 bases in between. This CDR3 spans 14 amino acids. Germline V lookup: CDR1 SGDLS, CDR2 YYNGEE. The CDR3 sequence is CASSVGGTAYGYTF. Written as DNA, the CDR3 is TGTGCCAGCAGCGTAGGCGGGACGGCCTATGGCTACACCTTC.

The chain uses TRBV14 and TRBJ2-3, with D possibly being TRBD1 (6 bases). This CDR3 is 14 amino acids long. Germline assignment: CDR1 SGHDN and CDR2 FVKESK. The ends were cut back, 6 bases at V and 1 base at J, with 11 bases in the middle. The CDR3 loop is CASRISGGTDTQYF. The CDR3 region has the DNA TGTGCCAGCAGAATATCAGGGGGCACAGATACGCAGTATTTT.

The V call is TRBV30, the J call TRBJ1-6; TRBD1 might be the D (5 bases). Trimming took off 3 bases at V and 0 bases at J, with 12 bases between the two ends. The CDR3 consists of 16 residues. Germline CDR1 and CDR2: GTSNPN and SVGIG (reference sequence). CDR3 residues: CAWRGPDSSYNSPLHF. The DNA of the CDR3 is TGTGCCTGGAGAGGGCCAGACAGCTCCTATAATTCACCCCTCCACTTT.

The gene calls are TRBV7-9 and TRBJ1-1; 9 bases align to TRBD1. Germline values: CDR1 SEHNR, CDR2 FQNEAQ (reference sequence). With V trimmed by 6 bases and J by 7 bases, 6 bases remained unmatched. CDR3 length: 13 residues. For the CDR3, the DNA is TGTGCCAGCAGAACAGGGGGCCGTCTTGAAGCTTTCTTT. It codes for CASRTGGRLEAFF.

This chain's CDR3 is CATRTGVGIYGYTF. The CDR3 bases are TGTGCCACTCGTACAGGGGTAGGGATCTATGGCTACACCTTC. The rearrangement uses TRBV19 and TRBJ1-2; 7 bases align to TRBD1. The ends lost 10 bases at V and 4 bases at J; junction bases unmatched: 12. The CDR3 runs 14 residues. Germline V gene data show CDR1 as LNHDA and CDR2 as SQIVND (reference sequence). The variable domain in full, with the rest retrieved from reference TRBV19 and TRBJ1-2, is DGGITQSPKYLFRKEGQNVTLSCEQNLNHDAMYWYRQDPGQGLRLIYYSQIVNDFQKGDIAEGYSVSREKKESFPLTVTSAQKNPTAFYLCATRTGVGIYGYTFGSGTRLTVV.

The chain joins TRBV5-1 to TRBJ2-6, with D possibly matching TRBD1 (5 bases). The CDR3 has 16 residues. The germline V gene encodes CDR1 SGHRS and CDR2 YFSETQ. Deletions cut 4 bases from V and 0 bases from J, with 11 bases between. The CDR3 DNA sequence: TGCGCCAGCAGCCGTAGTGACAGCTCTGGGGCCAACGTCCTGACTTTC. It yields the protein CASSRSDSSGANVLTF. The full variable domain, its missing parts supplied by reference TRBV5-1 and TRBJ2-6, is KAGVTQTPRYLIKTRGQQVTLSCSPISGHRSVSWYQQTPGQGLQFLFEYFSETQRNKGNFPGRFSGRQFSNSRSEMNVSTLELGDSALYLCASSRSDSSGANVLTFGAGSRLTVL.

A note on this clone: Additional DNA sequences in this sample encode the identical CDR3. V is TRBV10-3 and J is TRBJ1-2, with TRBD1 matching 7 bases. Germline CDR1 and CDR2: ENHRY and SYGVKD. The CDR3 has 13 amino acids. V shed 5 bases, J shed 2 bases, and the junction held 2 bases outside the gene matches. CDR3 residues: CAISPQGNYGYTF. Here the CDR3 DNA reads TGTGCCATCAGTCCACAGGGGAACTATGGCTACACCTTC.

V gene TRBV4-2 combines with J gene TRBJ2-7; 7 nucleotides line up with TRBD2. Unmatched junction bases numbered 13, after V lost 1 base and J lost 4 bases. This CDR3 has 17 amino acids. Germline V gene sequence: CDR1 LGHNA, CDR2 YNFKEQ. The CDR3 sequence is CASSQVSLVLASYEQYF. In DNA, the CDR3 is TGTGCCAGCAGCCAAGTTTCCTTGGTACTAGCGTCTTACGAGCAGTACTTC.

The V and J genes are TRBV6-6 and TRBJ1-2; D gene ambiguous. Germline V gene sequence: CDR1 MNHNY, CDR2 SVGAGI (reference sequence). Trimming took 8 bases from V and 2 from J, leaving 9 bases between them. This CDR3 comprises 12 residues. CDR3 nucleotide sequence: TGTGCCAGCGCTAATGAGAACTATGGCTACACCTTC. Protein: CASANENYGYTF.

The chain joins TRBV18 to TRBJ1-2; the D gene is possibly TRBD1 (5 bases). The germline V gene has CDR1 KGHSH and CDR2 LQKENI. Trimming took 0 bases from V and 5 from J, leaving 16 bases between them. The CDR3 extends over 16 amino acids. The chain's CDR3 is CASSPPWLTESYGYTF. CDR3 nucleotide sequence: TGTGCCAGCTCACCACCGTGGTTGACAGAAAGTTATGGCTACACCTTC.

This chain joins TRBV4-1 and TRBJ2-5; D is unclear. CDR1 and CDR2 from the germline V gene are MGHRA and YSYEKL. The CDR3 totals 14 residues. V was pared by 0 bases and J by 7 bases, with 12 bases between. DNA for the CDR3: TGCGCCAGCAGCCAAGAGGGTTTCTCAGGGACCCAGTACTTC. Translated: CASSQEGFSGTQYF.

About this clone: An end of the junction differs from the germline gene, which may be a read error. This chain joins TRBV7-8 and TRBJ2-3, with 9 nucleotides matching TRBD1. This CDR3 spans 12 amino acids. Germline-derived CDR1 and CDR2 are SGHVS and FQNEAQ. The CDR3 coding sequence is TGTGCCAGCAGCCTCTTATGGGACAGGGAGCATTTT. It codes for CASSLLWDREHF. The whole variable domain, remainder taken from reference TRBV7-8 and TRBJ2-3, is GAGVSQSPRYKVAKRGQDVALRCDPISGHVSLFWYQQALGQGPEFLTYFQNEAQLDKSGLPSDRFFAERPEGSVSTLKIQRTQQEDSAVYLCASSLLWDREHFGPGTRLTVL.

This chain links TRBV4-2 with TRBJ1-4; 9 nucleotides line up with TRBD1. The CDR3 totals 19 residues. Trimming took 0 bases from V and 0 from J; bases not matched to a gene: 8. The germline CDR1 and CDR2 sequences are LGHNA and YNFKEQ. This CDR3 reads CASSQDLDRGLATNEKLFF. The CDR3 region has the DNA TGTGCCAGCAGCCAAGATCTGGACAGGGGCTTGGCAACTAATGAAAAACTGTTTTTT.

V is TRBV9 and J is TRBJ1-4, with 7 bases identical to TRBD1. Trimming took 0 bases from V and 8 from J; bases not matched to a gene: 7. The germline V gene encodes CDR1 SGDLS and CDR2 YYNGEE. This CDR3 contains 15 residues. The CDR3 DNA is TGTGCCAGCAGCGTAGCCACAGGGGAGAGGGAAAAACTGTTTTTT. Encoded protein: CASSVATGEREKLFF.

The genes are TRBV5-1 and TRBJ2-2; 8 bases fit TRBD2. CDR3 length: 16 residues. J was trimmed by 0 bases and V by 4 bases; bases with no gene match: 5. Germline CDR1 SGHRS, CDR2 YFSETQ. CDR3 sequence: CASSPVAGSNTGELFF. The CDR3, as DNA: TGCGCCAGCAGCCCAGTAGCGGGGTCGAACACCGGGGAGCTGTTTTTT.

DNA for the CDR3: TGTGCCAGCAGCTTATGTACGATGAGCCAGGGGAAGAGAGAAAAACTGTTTTTT. It translates to CASSLCTMSQGKREKLFF. J is TRBJ1-4 and V is TRBV11-3; possibly TRBD1 for D (6 bases). In germline, CDR1 is SGHNT, CDR2 YENEEA. The CDR3 contains 18 residues. Trimming stripped 2 bases from V and 8 bases from J, with 24 bases between. Supplemented by reference TRBV11-3 and TRBJ1-4, the full variable domain reads EAGVVQSPRYKIIEKKQPVAFWCNPISGHNTLYWYLQNLGQGPELLIRYENEEAVDDSQLPKDRFSAERLKGVDSTLKIQPAELGDSAVYLCASSLCTMSQGKREKLFFGSGTQLSVL.

This clone was seen a single time. The rearrangement links TRBV29-1 to TRBJ2-7, with TRBD2 matching 15 bases. The CDR3 consists of 17 residues. Germline trimming cut 4 bases from V and 4 bases from J; bases unmatched to any gene: 11. CDR1 and CDR2 (germline): SQVTM, ANQGSEA. CDR3: CSVGDPGLAGGPYEQYF. The CDR3 nucleotides are TGCAGCGTTGGGGACCCGGGACTAGCGGGGGGCCCGTACGAGCAGTACTTC.

This chain links TRBV4-1 with TRBJ1-3, with TRBD1 matching over 11 bases. With 4 bases clipped from V and 3 bases from J, the junction kept 5 bases outside the gene matches. Per germline, CDR1 MGHRA and CDR2 YSYEKL. The CDR3 is 16 residues long. For the CDR3, the DNA is TGCGCCAGCAGCCGGGACAGGGGGTCTGATGGAAACACCATATATTTT. Translation gives CASSRDRGSDGNTIYF.

The rearrangement links TRBV7-2 to TRBJ2-3; D is uncertain. V was shortened by 2 bases and J by 2 bases, with 8 bases between the two germline ends. This CDR3 spans 14 amino acids. Germline-derived CDR1 and CDR2 are SGHTA and FQGNSA. The CDR3 bases are TGTGCCAGCAGCTTAAGTAGCTACACAGATACGCAGTATTTT. Its protein product is CASSLSSYTDTQYF. Full variable domain (outside the CDR3, taken from reference TRBV7-2 and TRBJ2-3): GAGVSQSPSNKVTEKGKDVELRCDPISGHTALYWYRQSLGQGLEFLIYFQGNSAPDKSGLPSDRFSAERTGGSVSTLTIQRTQQEDSAVYLCASSLSSYTDTQYFGPGTRLTVL.

V gene TRBV2 combines with J gene TRBJ1-6; 10 bases map to TRBD1. The germline V gene has CDR1 SNHLY and CDR2 FYNNEI. Trimming at V came to 4 bases and at J to 0 bases, leaving 12 bases not matched to a gene. This CDR3 has 20 residues. The CDR3 DNA is TGTGCCAGCAGTGGTCGCCCGGGACAGGGGACCAGCTCCTATAATTCACCCCTCCACTTT. This gives the protein CASSGRPGQGTSSYNSPLHF.

The V and J genes are TRBV7-2 and TRBJ2-7; 7 nucleotides align to TRBD1. Germline CDR1 is SGHTA and CDR2 is FQGNSA. Trimming took 5 bases from V and 2 from J; bases not matched to a gene: 9. This CDR3 spans 15 amino acids. The CDR3 spells CASSLTGTEAYEQYF. The CDR3 DNA reads TGTGCCAGCAGCCTGACCGGGACAGAGGCCTACGAGCAGTACTTC.

A few counts support this clone. One junction end disagrees with the germline gene, perhaps due to a read error. This chain uses TRBV11-2 with TRBJ1-2, with D tentatively TRBD1 (5 bases). The CDR3 loop spans 13 amino acids. Germline CDR1 is SGHAT and CDR2 is FQNNGV. The CDR3 is CASSLDRVRAGSF. The CDR3 region has the DNA TGTGCCAGCAGCTTAGATCGAGTCAGGGCTGGGTCCTTC.